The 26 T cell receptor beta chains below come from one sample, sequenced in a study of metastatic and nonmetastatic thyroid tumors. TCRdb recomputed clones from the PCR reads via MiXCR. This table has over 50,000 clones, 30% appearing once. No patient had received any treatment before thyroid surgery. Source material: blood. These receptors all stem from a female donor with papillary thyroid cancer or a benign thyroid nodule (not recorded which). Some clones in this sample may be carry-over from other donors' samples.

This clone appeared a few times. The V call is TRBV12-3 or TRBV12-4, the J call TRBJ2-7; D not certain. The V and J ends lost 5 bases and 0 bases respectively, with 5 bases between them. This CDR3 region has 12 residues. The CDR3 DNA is TGTGCCAGCAGTACGAGCTCCTACGAGCAGTACTTC. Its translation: CASSTSSYEQYF.

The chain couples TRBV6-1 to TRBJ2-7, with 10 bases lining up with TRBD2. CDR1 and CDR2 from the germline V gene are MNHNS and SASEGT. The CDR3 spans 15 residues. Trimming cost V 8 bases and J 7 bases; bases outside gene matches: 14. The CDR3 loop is CASGVGLAASGEQYF. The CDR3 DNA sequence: TGTGCCAGCGGCGTAGGACTAGCGGCCTCAGGGGAGCAGTACTTC.

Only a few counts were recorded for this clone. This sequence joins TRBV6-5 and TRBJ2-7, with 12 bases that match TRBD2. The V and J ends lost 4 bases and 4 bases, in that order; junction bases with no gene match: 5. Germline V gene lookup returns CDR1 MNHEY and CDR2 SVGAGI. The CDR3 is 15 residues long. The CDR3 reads CASSSRTSGTYEQYF. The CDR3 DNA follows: TGTGCCAGCAGTTCCCGGACTAGCGGGACGTACGAGCAGTACTTC.

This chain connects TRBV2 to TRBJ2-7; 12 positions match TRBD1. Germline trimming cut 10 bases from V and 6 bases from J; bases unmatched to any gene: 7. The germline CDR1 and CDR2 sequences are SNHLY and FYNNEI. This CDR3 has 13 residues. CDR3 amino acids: CATSRDRGREQYF. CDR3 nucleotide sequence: TGTGCCACCTCCCGGGACAGGGGGCGCGAGCAGTACTTC.

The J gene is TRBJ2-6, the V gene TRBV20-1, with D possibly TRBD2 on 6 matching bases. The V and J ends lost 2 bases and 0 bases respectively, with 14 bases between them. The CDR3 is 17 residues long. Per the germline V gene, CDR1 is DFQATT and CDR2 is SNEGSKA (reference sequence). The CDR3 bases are TGCAGTGCTAGATCCCGGGACTTAAGCTCTGGGGCCAACGTCCTGACTTTC. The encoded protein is CSARSRDLSSGANVLTF.

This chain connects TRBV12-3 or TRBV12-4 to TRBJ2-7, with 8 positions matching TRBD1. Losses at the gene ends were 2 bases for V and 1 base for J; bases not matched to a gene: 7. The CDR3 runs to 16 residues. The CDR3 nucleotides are TGTGCCAGCAGTTTACAACGACAGGGGCGTTCCTACGAGCAGTACTTC. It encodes CASSLQRQGRSYEQYF.

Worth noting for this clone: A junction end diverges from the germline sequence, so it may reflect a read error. For the CDR3, the DNA is TGTGCCACCTCGGATACCCCCCCAGATACACAGTATTTT. This gives the protein CATSDTPPDTQYF. The chain has TRBV10-3 and TRBJ2-3, with D uncertain. The CDR3 length is 13 residues. Germline CDR1 and CDR2: ENHRY and SYGVKD.

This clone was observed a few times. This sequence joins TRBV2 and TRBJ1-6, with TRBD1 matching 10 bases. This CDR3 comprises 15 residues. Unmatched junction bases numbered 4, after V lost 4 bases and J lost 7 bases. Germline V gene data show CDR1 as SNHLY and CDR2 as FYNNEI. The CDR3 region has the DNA TGTGCCAGCAGTGGACAGGGGGCGAGAAATTCACCCCTCCACTTT. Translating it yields CASSGQGARNSPLHF.

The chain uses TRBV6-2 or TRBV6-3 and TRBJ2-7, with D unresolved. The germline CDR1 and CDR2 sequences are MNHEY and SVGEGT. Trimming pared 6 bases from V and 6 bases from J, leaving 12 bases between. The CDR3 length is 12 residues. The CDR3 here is CASSSFIPEQYF. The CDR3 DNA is TGTGCCAGCAGCTCCTTCATACCCGAGCAGTACTTC.

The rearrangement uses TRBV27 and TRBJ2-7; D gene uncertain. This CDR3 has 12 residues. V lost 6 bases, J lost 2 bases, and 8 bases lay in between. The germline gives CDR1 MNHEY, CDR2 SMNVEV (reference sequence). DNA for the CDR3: TGTGCCAGCAGCCCTGATACCTACGAGCAGTACTTC. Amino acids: CASSPDTYEQYF.

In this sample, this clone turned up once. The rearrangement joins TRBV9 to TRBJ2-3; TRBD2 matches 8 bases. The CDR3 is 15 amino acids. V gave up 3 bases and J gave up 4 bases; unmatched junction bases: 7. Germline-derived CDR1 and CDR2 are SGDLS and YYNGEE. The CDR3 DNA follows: TGTGCCAGCAGCGAAGCGGGGGAGCTGTCAGATACGCAGTATTTT. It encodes CASSEAGELSDTQYF.

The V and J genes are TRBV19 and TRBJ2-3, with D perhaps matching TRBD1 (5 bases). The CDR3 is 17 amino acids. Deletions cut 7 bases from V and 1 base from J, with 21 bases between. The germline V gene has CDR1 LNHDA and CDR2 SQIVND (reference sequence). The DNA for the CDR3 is TGTGCCAGTAACGACCCAGGGCTTCCGGACGGCACAGATACGCAGTATTTT. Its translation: CASNDPGLPDGTDTQYF.

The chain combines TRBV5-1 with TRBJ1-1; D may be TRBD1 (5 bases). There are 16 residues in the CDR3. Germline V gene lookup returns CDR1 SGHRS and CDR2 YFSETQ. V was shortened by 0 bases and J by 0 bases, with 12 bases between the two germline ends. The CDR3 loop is CASSLESGHLNTEAFF. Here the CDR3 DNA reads TGCGCCAGCAGCTTGGAATCCGGACATCTGAACACTGAAGCTTTCTTT.

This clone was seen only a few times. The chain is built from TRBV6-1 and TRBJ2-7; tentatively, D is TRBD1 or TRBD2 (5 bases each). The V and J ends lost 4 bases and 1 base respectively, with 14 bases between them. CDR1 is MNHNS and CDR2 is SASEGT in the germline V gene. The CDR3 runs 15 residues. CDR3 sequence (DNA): TGTGCCAGCAGTGGAACAGGCGGGCTATCCTACGAGCAGTACTTC. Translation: CASSGTGGLSYEQYF.

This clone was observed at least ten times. Here the CDR3 DNA reads TGCAGCGTTGACAGGGGATCCTATGGCTACACCTTC. It is translated as CSVDRGSYGYTF. V gene TRBV29-1 combines with J gene TRBJ1-2; D might be TRBD1 (6 bases). The CDR3 extends over 12 amino acids. The V gene lost 3 bases and the J gene lost 4 bases, with 9 bases spanning the gap. The germline gives CDR1 SQVTM, CDR2 ANQGSEA. Full variable domain (rest looked up from reference TRBV29-1 and TRBJ1-2): SAVISQKPSRDICQRGTSLTIQCQVDSQVTMMFWYRQQPGQSLTLIATANQGSEATYESGFVIDKFPISRPNLTFSTLTVSNMSPEDSSIYLCSVDRGSYGYTFGSGTRLTVV.

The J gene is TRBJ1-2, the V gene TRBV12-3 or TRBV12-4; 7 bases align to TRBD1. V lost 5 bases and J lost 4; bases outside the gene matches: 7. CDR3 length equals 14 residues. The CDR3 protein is CASSPSGQTYGYTF. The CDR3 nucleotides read TGTGCCAGCAGTCCCTCGGGACAGACCTATGGCTACACCTTC.

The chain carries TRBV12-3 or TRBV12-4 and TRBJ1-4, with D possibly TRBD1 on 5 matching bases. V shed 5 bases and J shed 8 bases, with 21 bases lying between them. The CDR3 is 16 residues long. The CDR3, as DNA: TGTGCCAGCAGTCCCGGTGGCCAGGGCGGCGGGGAAAAACTGTTTTTT. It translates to CASSPGGQGGGEKLFF.

DNA of the CDR3: TGTGCCAGCAGCTTAAGGGGGGGCGGTGGGAATGAGCAGTTCTTC. Its protein is CASSLRGGGGNEQFF. The V call is TRBV11-2, the J call TRBJ2-1; a weak D match, TRBD2 (7 bases). In germline, CDR1 is SGHAT, CDR2 FQNNGV. The CDR3 length is 15 residues. The germline V and J ends were trimmed by 2 bases and 7 bases, with 15 bases remaining between them.

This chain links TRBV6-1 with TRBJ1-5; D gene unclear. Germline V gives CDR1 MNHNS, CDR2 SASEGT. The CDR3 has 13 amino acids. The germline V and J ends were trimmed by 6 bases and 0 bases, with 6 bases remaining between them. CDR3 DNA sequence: TGTGCCAGCAGGACGGCTAGCAATCAGCCCCAGCATTTT. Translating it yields CASRTASNQPQHF.

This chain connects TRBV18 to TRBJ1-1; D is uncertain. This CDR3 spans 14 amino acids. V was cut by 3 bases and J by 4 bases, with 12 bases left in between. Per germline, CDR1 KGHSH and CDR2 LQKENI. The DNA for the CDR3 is TGTGCCAGCTCACCCGGGGAGGCCACCACTGAAGCTTTCTTT. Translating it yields CASSPGEATTEAFF.

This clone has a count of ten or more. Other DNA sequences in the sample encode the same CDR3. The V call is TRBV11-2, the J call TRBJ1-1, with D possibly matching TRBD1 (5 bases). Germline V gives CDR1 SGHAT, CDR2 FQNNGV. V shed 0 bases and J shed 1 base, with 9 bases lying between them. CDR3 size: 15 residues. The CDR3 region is CASSLDPGPNTEAFF. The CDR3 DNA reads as TGTGCCAGCAGCTTAGATCCAGGGCCGAACACTGAAGCTTTCTTT.

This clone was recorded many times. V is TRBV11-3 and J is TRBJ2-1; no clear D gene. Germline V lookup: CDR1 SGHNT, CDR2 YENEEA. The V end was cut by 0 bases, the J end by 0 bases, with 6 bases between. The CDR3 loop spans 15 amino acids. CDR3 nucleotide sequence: TGTGCCAGCAGCTTAGATATGAGCTCCTACAATGAGCAGTTCTTC. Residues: CASSLDMSSYNEQFF.

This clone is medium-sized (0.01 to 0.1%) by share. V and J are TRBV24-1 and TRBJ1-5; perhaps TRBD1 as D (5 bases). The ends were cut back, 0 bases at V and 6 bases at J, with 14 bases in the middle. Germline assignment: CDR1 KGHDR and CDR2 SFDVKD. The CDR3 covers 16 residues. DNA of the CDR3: TGTGCCACCAGTGATTTGTGGGGCAGGGAAGGTCAGCCCCAGCATTTT. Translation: CATSDLWGREGQPQHF.

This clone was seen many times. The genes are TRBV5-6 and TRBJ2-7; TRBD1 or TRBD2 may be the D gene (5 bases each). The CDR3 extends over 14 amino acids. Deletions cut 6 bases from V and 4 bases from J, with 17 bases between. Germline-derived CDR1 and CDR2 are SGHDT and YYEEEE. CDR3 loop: CASISVGDRYEQYF. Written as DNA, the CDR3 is TGTGCCAGCATTTCGGTGGGGGATCGGTACGAGCAGTACTTC.

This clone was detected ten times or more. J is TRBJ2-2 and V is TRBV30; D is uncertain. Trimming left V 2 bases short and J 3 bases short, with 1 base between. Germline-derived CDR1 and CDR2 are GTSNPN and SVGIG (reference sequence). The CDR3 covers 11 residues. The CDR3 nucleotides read TGTGCCTGGAGTTACACCGGGGAGCTGTTTTTT. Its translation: CAWSYTGELFF.

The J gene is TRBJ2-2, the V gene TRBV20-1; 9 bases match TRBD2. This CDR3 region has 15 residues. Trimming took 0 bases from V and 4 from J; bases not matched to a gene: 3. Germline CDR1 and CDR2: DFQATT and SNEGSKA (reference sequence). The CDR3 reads CSARETSGFTGELFF. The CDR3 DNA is TGCAGTGCTAGAGAGACTAGCGGATTCACCGGGGAGCTGTTTTTT.